The clone carrying this T cell receptor beta chain was counted once. In the original analysis: Amplification with reference gene primers provided the estimates of nucleated cell counts. TCRdb's table, derived via immunoSEQ multiplex PCR, lists solely in-frame clones and lacks some. V and J calls and clone size are copied from that table; D and trimming were computed from the DNA. The table records some 120,000 clones, more than 70% of them present only once. This specimen belongs to a study of blood T cell repertoires in COVID-19. Study-wide background: The samples span acute and convalescent COVID-19 from the United States, Italy and Spain. Nucleic acid was either cDNA or gDNA, and it came from T cells, B-cell-depleted T cells, or PBMCs.

The germline V gene has CDR1 MDHEN and CDR2 SYDVKM. The CDR3 totals 15 residues. Trimming stripped 3 bases from V and 4 bases from J, with 16 bases between. Sequencing was carried out using peripheral blood. This chain joins TRBV28 and TRBJ2-7; D ambiguous. The receptor comes from a human donor in a cohort sampled during active COVID-19. CDR3 bases: TGTGCCAGCAGTTTTGGTGGGCCTCCTGGGTACGAGCAGTACTTC. Protein product: CASSFGGPPGYEQYF.